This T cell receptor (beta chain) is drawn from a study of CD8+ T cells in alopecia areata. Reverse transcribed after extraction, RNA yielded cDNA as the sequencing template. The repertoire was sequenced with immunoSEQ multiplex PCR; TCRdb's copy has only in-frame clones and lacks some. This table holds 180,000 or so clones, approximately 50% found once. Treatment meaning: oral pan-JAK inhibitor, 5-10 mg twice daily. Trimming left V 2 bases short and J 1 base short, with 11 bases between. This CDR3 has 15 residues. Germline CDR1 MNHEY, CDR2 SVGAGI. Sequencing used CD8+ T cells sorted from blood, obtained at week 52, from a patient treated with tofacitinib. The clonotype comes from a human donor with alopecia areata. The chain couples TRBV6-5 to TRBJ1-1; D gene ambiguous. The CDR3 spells CASSYNPGPNTEAFF. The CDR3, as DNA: TGTGCCAGCAGTTACAATCCCGGACCGAACACTGAAGCTTTCTTT.